This paragraph reports one T cell receptor beta chain. The sample is drawn from a study of T cell repertoires in cytomegalovirus infection. Via MiXCR, TCRdb re-called the reads, giving one row per CDR3 protein. The table includes 90,000 to 120,000 distinct CDR3 sequences, 23% detected once. V was clipped by 3 bases and J by 4 bases; unmatched bases: 5. Per the germline V gene, CDR1 is SGHVS and CDR2 is FNYEAQ. This CDR3 has 14 residues. This TCR came from a human donor in good health (CMV status not recorded). Some clones in this sample may be carry-over from other donors' samples. The chain combines TRBV7-6 with TRBJ1-1; TRBD1 matches 7 bases. The sequenced sample was CD8+ T cells from PBMCs. The chain's CDR3 is CASSFYRGGTEAFF. CDR3 bases: TGTGCCAGCAGCTTCTACAGGGGCGGCACTGAAGCTTTCTTT. Full variable domain (missing parts from reference TRBV7-6 and TRBJ1-1): GAGVSQSPRYKVTKRGQDVALRCDPISGHVSLYWYRQALGQGPEFLTYFNYEAQQDKSGLPNDRFSAERPEGSISTLTIQRTEQRDSAMYRCASSFYRGGTEAFFGQGTRLTVV.